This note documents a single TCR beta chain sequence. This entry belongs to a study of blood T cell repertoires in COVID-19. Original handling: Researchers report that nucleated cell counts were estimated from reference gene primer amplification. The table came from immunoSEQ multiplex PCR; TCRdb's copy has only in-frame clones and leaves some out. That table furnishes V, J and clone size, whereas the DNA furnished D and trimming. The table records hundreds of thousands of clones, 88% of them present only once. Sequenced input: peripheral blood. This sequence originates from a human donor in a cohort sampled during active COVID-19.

The CDR3 protein is CASSQRGLIYGYTF. CDR3 sequence (DNA): TGTGCCAGCAGCCAAAGGGGGCTAATCTATGGCTACACCTTC. The chain carries TRBV3-1 (or the pseudogene TRBV3-2) and TRBJ1-2; 7 bases line up with TRBD1. The ends lost 2 bases at V and 4 bases at J; junction bases unmatched: 4. The V gene's germline CDR1 is LGHDT and CDR2 YNNKEL (reference sequence). There are 14 residues in the CDR3.